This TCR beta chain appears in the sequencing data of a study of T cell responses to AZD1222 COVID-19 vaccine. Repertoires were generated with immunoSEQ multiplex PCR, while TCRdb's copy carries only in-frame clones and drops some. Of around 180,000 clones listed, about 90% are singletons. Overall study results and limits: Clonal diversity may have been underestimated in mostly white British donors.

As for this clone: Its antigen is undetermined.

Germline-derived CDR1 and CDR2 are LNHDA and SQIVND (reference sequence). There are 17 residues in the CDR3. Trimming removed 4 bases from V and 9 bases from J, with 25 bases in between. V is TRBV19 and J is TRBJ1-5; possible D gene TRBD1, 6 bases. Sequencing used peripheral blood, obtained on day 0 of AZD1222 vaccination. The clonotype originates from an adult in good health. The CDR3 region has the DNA TGTGCCAGTAGTACGCTACAAGGGGCAGGGGCGAGGTCGCCCCAGCATTTT. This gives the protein CASSTLQGAGARSPQHF.